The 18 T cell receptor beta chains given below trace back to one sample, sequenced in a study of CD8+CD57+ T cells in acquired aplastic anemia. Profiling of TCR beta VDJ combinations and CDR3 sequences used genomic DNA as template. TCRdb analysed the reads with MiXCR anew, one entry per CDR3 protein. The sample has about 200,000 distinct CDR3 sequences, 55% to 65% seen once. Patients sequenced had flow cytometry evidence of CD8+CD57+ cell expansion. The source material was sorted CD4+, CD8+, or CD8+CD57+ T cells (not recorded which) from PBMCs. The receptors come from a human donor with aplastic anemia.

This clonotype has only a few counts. CDR3 coding DNA: TGTGCCAGCAGCTATCAGGGGGGCTACACCTTC. It translates to CASSYQGGYTF. The chain employs TRBV7-9 and TRBJ1-2, with a possible D match to TRBD1 (6 bases). Trimming took off 4 bases at V and 8 bases at J, with 8 bases between the two ends. The CDR3 covers 11 residues. CDR1 is SEHNR, CDR2 FQNEAQ, per germline (reference sequence).

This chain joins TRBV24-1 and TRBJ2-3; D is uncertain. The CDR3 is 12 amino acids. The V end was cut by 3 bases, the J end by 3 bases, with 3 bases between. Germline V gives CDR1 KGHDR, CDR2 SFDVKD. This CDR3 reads CATSDQTDTQYF. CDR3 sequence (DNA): TGTGCCACCAGTGATCAGACAGATACGCAGTATTTT.

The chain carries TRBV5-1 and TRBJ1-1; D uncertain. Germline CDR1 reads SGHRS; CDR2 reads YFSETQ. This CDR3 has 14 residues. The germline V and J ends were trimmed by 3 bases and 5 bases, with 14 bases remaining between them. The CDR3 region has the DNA TGCGCCAGCAGCTCCGAGAGCGACAATACTGAAGCTTTCTTT. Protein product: CASSSESDNTEAFF. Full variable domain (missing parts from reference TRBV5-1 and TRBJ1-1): KAGVTQTPRYLIKTRGQQVTLSCSPISGHRSVSWYQQTPGQGLQFLFEYFSETQRNKGNFPGRFSGRQFSNSRSEMNVSTLELGDSALYLCASSSESDNTEAFFGQGTRLTVV.

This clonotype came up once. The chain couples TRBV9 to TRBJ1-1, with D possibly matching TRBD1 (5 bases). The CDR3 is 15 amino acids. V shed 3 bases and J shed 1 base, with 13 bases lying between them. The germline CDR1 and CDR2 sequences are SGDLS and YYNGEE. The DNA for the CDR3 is TGTGCCAGCAGCGCCGACAGCCCTGGGAACACTGAAGCTTTCTTT. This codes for CASSADSPGNTEAFF.

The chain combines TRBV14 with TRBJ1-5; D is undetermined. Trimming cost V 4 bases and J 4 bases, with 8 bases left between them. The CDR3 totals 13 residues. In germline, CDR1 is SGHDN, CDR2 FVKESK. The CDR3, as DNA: TGTGCCAGCAGCCCAAGGACGAATCAGCCCCAGCATTTT. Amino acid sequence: CASSPRTNQPQHF.

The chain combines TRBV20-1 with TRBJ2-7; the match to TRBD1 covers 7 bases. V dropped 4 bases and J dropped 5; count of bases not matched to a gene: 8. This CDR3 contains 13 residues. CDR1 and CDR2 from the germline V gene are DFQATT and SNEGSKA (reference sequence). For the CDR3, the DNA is TGCAGTGCTACGCGACAGGGCGTCAACGAGCAGTACTTC. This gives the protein CSATRQGVNEQYF.

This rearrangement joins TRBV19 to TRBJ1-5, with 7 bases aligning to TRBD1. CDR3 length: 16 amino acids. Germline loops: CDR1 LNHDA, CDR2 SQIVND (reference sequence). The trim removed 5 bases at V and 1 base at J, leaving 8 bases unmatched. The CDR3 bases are TGTGCCAGTAGTGGGGACAGAGCACTAAGCAATCAGCCCCAGCATTTT. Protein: CASSGDRALSNQPQHF.

CDR3 in amino acids: CAISETNTGELFF. The CDR3 DNA reads TGTGCCATCAGTGAAACGAACACCGGGGAGCTGTTTTTT. The J gene is TRBJ2-2, the V gene TRBV10-3; D remains ambiguous. The CDR3 has 13 amino acids. V lost 3 bases and J lost 0, with 2 bases in between. Germline assignment: CDR1 ENHRY and CDR2 SYGVKD.

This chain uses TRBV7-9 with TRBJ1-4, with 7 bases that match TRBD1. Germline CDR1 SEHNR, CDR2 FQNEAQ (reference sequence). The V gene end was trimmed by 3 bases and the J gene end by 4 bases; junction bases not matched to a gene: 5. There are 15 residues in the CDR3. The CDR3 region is CASSLGTDNNEKLFF. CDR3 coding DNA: TGTGCCAGCAGCTTGGGGACAGATAATAATGAAAAACTGTTTTTT.

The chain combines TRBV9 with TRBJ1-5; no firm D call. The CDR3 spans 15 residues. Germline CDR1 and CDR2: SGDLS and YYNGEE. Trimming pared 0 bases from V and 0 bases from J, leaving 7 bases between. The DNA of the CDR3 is TGTGCCAGCAGCGTAGATGGGATTAGCAATCAGCCCCAGCATTTT. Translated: CASSVDGISNQPQHF.

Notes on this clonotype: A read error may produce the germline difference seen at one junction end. In DNA, the CDR3 is TGCGCCAGCAGTGAGTCGTACAATGAGCCCCAGCATTTT. Its protein product is CASSESYNEPQHF. The chain recombines TRBV10-2 with TRBJ1-5; D call uncertain. CDR1 and CDR2 (germline): WSHSY, SAAADI. The CDR3 covers 13 residues.

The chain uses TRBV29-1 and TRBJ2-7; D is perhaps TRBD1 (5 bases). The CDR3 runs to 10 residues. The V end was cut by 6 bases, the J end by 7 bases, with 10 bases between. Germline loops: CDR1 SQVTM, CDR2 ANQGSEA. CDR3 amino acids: CSVVGVEQYF. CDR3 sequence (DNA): TGCAGCGTAGTAGGGGTGGAGCAGTACTTC.

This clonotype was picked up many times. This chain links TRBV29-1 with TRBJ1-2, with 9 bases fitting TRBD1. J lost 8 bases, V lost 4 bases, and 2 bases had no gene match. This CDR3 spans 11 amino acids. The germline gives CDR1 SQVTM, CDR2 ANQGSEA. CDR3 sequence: CSVGQGEGYTF. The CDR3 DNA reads TGCAGCGTTGGACAGGGGGAAGGCTACACCTTC. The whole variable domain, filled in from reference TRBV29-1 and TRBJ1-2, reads SAVISQKPSRDICQRGTSLTIQCQVDSQVTMMFWYRQQPGQSLTLIATANQGSEATYESGFVIDKFPISRPNLTFSTLTVSNMSPEDSSIYLCSVGQGEGYTFGSGTRLTVV.

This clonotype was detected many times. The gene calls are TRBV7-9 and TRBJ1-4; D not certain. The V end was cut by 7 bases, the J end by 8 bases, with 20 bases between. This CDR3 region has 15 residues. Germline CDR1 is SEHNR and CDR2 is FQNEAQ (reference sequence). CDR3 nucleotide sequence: TGTGCCAGCACAACTTCAAGTGGGAGTCGGGAAAAACTGTTTTTT. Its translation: CASTTSSGSREKLFF.

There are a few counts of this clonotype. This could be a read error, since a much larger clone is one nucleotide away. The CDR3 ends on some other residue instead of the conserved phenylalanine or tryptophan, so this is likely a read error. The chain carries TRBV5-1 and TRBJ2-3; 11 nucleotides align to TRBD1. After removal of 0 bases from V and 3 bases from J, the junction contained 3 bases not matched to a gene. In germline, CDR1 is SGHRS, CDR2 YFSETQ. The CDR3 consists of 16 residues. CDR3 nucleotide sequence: TGCGCCAGCAGCTTGGAGGGACAGGGGGTAACAGATACGCAGTATCTT. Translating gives CASSLEGQGVTDTQYL.

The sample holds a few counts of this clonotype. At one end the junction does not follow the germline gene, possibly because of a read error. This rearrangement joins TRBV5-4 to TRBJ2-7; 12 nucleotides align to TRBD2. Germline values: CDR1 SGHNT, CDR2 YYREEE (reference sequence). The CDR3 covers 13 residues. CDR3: CASGLAGFYERYF. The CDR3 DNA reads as TGTGCCAGTGGACTAGCGGGGTTCTACGAGCGGTACTTC.

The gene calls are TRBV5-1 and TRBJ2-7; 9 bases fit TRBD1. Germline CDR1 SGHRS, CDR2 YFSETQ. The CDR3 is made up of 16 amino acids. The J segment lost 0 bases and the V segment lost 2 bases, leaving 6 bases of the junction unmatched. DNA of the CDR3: TGCGCCAGCAGCTTCGACCCGGGACAGGGCTCCTACGAGCAGTACTTC. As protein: CASSFDPGQGSYEQYF.

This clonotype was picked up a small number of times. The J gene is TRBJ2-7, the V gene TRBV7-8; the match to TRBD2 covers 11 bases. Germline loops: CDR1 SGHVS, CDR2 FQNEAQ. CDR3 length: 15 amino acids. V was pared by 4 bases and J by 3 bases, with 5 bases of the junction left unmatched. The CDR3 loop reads CASSYAGTSGYEQYF. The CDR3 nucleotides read TGTGCCAGCAGCTACGCCGGGACTAGCGGCTACGAGCAGTACTTC.